A single T cell receptor (beta chain) is shown here with its context. Its antigen is still unknown. One base away lies a much larger clone, so this may be a sequencing read error. The conserved closing phenylalanine or tryptophan is absent in this CDR3, likely reflecting a read error. The PBMCs had their origin in around 9.1 ml of fresh peripheral blood. The data belong to a study of Graves' ophthalmopathy and Graves' hyperthyroidism. Study-wide results and limits: The blood repertoire also included most expanded thyroid clonotypes above 0.001 frequency. A 13-signature model separated ophthalmopathy from stable hyperthyroidism, about 90% sensitivity, approximately 84% specificity.

RNA transcripts were the source from which TCR beta CDR3 regions were amplified. HTBI primers were used in a first-round RT-PCR, which preceded a second-round multiplex PCR. TCRdb recomputed calls from the multiplex PCR reads with MiXCR, one row per CDR3 protein. The top ten hold roughly 2.3% of the sample, which has roughly 350,000 distinct CDR3 sequences, 17% seen once. This CDR3 has 13 amino acids. Germline V gene lookup returns CDR1 MNHEY and CDR2 SVGEGT. V was cut by 6 bases and J by 4 bases, with 12 bases left in between. The chain has TRBV6-2 or TRBV6-3 and TRBJ1-1; no firm D call. Specimen: peripheral blood. The sequence came from an adult woman with stable Graves' hyperthyroidism. The chain's CDR3 is CASRWVKSTEAFV. The CDR3 DNA is TGTGCCAGCAGGTGGGTGAAGAGCACTGAAGCTTTCGTT.